One and the same sample provided the 23 T cell receptor beta chains below, sequenced in a study of cytomegalovirus exposure and HLA in healthy donors. PCR employed 60 Vbeta and 13 Jbeta primers. The repertoire was sequenced with immunoSEQ multiplex PCR; TCRdb's copy has only in-frame clones and lacks some. The profile shows 120,000 to 150,000 clones, more than 60% of them singletons. Sequenced sample: PBMCs. These receptors were obtained from a woman in her forties or fifties in good health and CMV-seropositive.

CDR3 coding DNA: TGTGCCAGCAGTGAAAACTCCGGGGAGCTGTTTTTT. Protein sequence: CASSENSGELFF. V and J are TRBV11-2 and TRBJ2-2, with D unclear. The CDR3 totals 12 residues. CDR1 is SGHAT and CDR2 is FQNNGV in the germline V gene. V lost 6 bases, J lost 6 bases, and 8 bases lay in between. The whole variable domain, filled in from reference TRBV11-2 and TRBJ2-2, reads EAGVAQSPRYKIIEKRQSVAFWCNPISGHATLYWYQQILGQGPKLLIQFQNNGVVDDSQLPKDRFSAERLKGVDSTLKIQPAKLEDSAVYLCASSENSGELFFGEGSRLTVL.

This chain uses TRBV30 with TRBJ1-4, with 10 bases aligning to TRBD1. Germline V lookup: CDR1 GTSNPN, CDR2 SVGIG (reference sequence). The CDR3 totals 16 residues. J gave up 2 bases and V 3 bases, and 6 bases lay outside the gene matches. The DNA for the CDR3 is TGTGCCTGGAGACGGGACAGGGGAAAGACTAATGAAAAACTGTTTTTT. This codes for CAWRRDRGKTNEKLFF.

In DNA form, the CDR3 reads TGCGCCAGCAGTCCGGGGGGGGCAGAGGGCAATGAGCAGTTCTTC. As protein: CASSPGGAEGNEQFF. This rearrangement joins TRBV5-1 to TRBJ2-1; 8 positions agree with TRBD2. CDR1 and CDR2 (germline): SGHRS, YFSETQ. This CDR3 has 15 amino acids. The trim removed 5 bases at V and 6 bases at J, leaving 10 bases unmatched. Using reference TRBV5-1 and TRBJ2-1 for the parts outside the CDR3, the full variable domain is KAGVTQTPRYLIKTRGQQVTLSCSPISGHRSVSWYQQTPGQGLQFLFEYFSETQRNKGNFPGRFSGRQFSNSRSEMNVSTLELGDSALYLCASSPGGAEGNEQFFGPGTRLTVL.

CDR3 amino acids: CASRKGGNTEAFF. In nucleotides, the CDR3 is TGTGCCAGCAGGAAAGGGGGAAACACTGAAGCTTTCTTT. The genes are TRBV5-4 and TRBJ1-1, with TRBD1 as a possible D gene (6 bases). Per germline, CDR1 SGHNT and CDR2 YYREEE (reference sequence). V gave up 5 bases and J gave up 2 bases, with 10 bases separating them. This CDR3 comprises 13 residues.

The chain combines TRBV10-3 with TRBJ2-7, with 8 bases aligning to TRBD1. Per germline, CDR1 ENHRY and CDR2 SYGVKD. The CDR3 covers 14 residues. V shed 5 bases, J shed 2 bases, and the junction held 5 bases outside the gene matches. The CDR3 here is CAISQGQGAYEQYF. In nucleotides, the CDR3 is TGTGCCATCAGTCAAGGACAGGGCGCCTACGAGCAGTACTTC.

The chain employs TRBV5-6 and TRBJ1-5, with TRBD1 matching over 10 bases. The germline V gene has CDR1 SGHDT and CDR2 YYEEEE. V shed 4 bases, J shed 9 bases, and the junction held 10 bases outside the gene matches. This CDR3 contains 15 residues. The CDR3 DNA follows: TGTGCCAGCAGCCGCGGGACAGGGGCGAGGAGGCCCCAGCATTTT. Protein sequence: CASSRGTGARRPQHF.

The rearrangement uses TRBV15 and TRBJ2-2; D is unclear. V was cut by 0 bases and J by 4 bases, with 3 bases left in between. The germline CDR1 and CDR2 sequences are LNHNV and YYDKDF (reference sequence). The length of the CDR3 is 13 residues. CDR3 sequence (DNA): TGTGCCACCAGCAGAGAGCGCACCGGGGAGCTGTTTTTT. It is translated as CATSRERTGELFF.

This chain joins TRBV21-1 and TRBJ1-1. TRBV21-1 corresponds to a pseudogene. CDR3 length: 18 amino acids. For the CDR3, the DNA is TGTGCCAGCAGCGCCCTTTCCAAACTCGAAGAGCTGAACACTGAAGCTTTCTTT. Translated: CASSALSKLEELNTEAFF.

This rearrangement joins TRBV11-2 to TRBJ1-6; no clear D gene. The V gene's germline CDR1 is SGHAT and CDR2 FQNNGV. Trimming removed 4 bases at V and 10 bases at J, with 14 bases between. This CDR3 contains 14 residues. The CDR3 sequence: CASSSHPRESPLHF. CDR3 bases: TGTGCCAGCAGCTCCCACCCCCGGGAATCACCCCTCCACTTT.

The CDR3 nucleotides read TGTGCCAGTAGTTCCCCAGGGGCGTGGGGAGGCAATCAGCCCCAGCATTTT. This codes for CASSSPGAWGGNQPQHF. The J gene is TRBJ1-5, the V gene TRBV19; D perhaps matches TRBD1 (6 bases). CDR1 is LNHDA and CDR2 is SQIVND in the germline V gene (reference sequence). This CDR3 region has 17 residues. Trimming stripped 5 bases from V and 2 bases from J, with 19 bases between.

This clone showed up just a few times. This rearrangement joins TRBV5-1 to TRBJ1-1; D unresolved. V was clipped by 0 bases and J by 1 base, with 7 bases between them. Germline loops: CDR1 SGHRS, CDR2 YFSETQ. The CDR3 contains 14 residues. Written as DNA, the CDR3 is TGCGCCAGCAGCTTGGGTACAGAGAACACTGAAGCTTTCTTT. Amino acids: CASSLGTENTEAFF.

The rearrangement uses TRBV28 and TRBJ1-2, with D unclear. Trimming removed 6 bases from V and 8 bases from J, with 16 bases in between. Germline V gives CDR1 MDHEN, CDR2 SYDVKM. This CDR3 contains 13 residues. CDR3 DNA sequence: TGTGCCAGCAGGCTGCCTCGGGGTGGGGGCTACACCTTC. It is translated as CASRLPRGGGYTF.

This chain joins TRBV10-3 and TRBJ1-4; TRBD1 agrees at 8 bases. Germline V gene lookup returns CDR1 ENHRY and CDR2 SYGVKD. This CDR3 contains 15 residues. V was pared by 2 bases and J by 5 bases, with 4 bases of the junction left unmatched. CDR3 protein: CAISERTGRNEKLFF. DNA of the CDR3: TGTGCCATCAGTGAGAGGACAGGGCGGAATGAAAAACTGTTTTTT.

The chain has TRBV11-2 and TRBJ2-1; TRBD2 matches 11 bases. The CDR3 loop spans 15 amino acids. Losses at the gene ends were 3 bases for V and 5 bases for J; bases not matched to a gene: 3. The germline V gene encodes CDR1 SGHAT and CDR2 FQNNGV. For the CDR3, the DNA is TGTGCCAGCAGCTTTCTTAGCGGGGGGGACAATGAGCAGTTCTTC. Amino acids: CASSFLSGGDNEQFF.

This chain links TRBV6-6 with TRBJ2-7; tentative D call: TRBD2 (6 bases). Looked up from germline, CDR1 is MNHNY and CDR2 is SVGAGI (reference sequence). The CDR3 sequence is 15 residues long. The V and J ends lost 4 bases and 2 bases respectively, with 15 bases between them. The CDR3 region has the DNA TGTGCCAGCAGTTCTCCTGGGAGGACTACCTACGAGCAGTACTTC. It codes for CASSSPGRTTYEQYF.

The rearrangement links TRBV7-6 to TRBJ1-1; weak D call: TRBD1 (5 bases). The CDR3 extends over 13 amino acids. CDR1 SGHVS and CDR2 FNYEAQ come from the germline V gene. V was cut by 2 bases and J by 8 bases, with 12 bases left in between. The CDR3 DNA is TGTGCCAGCAGCTTATGGGGCAGCCCGGAAGCTTTCTTT. It encodes CASSLWGSPEAFF.

The chain carries TRBV5-5 and TRBJ1-1; D is unclear. From germline, CDR1 is SGHKS and CDR2 YYEKEE (reference sequence). Trimming removed 2 bases at V and 1 base at J, with 9 bases between. The CDR3 has 14 residues. In DNA form, the CDR3 reads TGTGCCAGCAGCTTTCTCCCGGGGAACACTGAAGCTTTCTTT. Its protein product is CASSFLPGNTEAFF.

The V gene is TRBV2, the J gene TRBJ2-5; TRBD2 aligns across 13 bases. The CDR3 is 15 residues long. Germline V lookup: CDR1 SNHLY, CDR2 FYNNEI. Trimming cost V 6 bases and J 2 bases; bases outside gene matches: 3. CDR3 sequence (DNA): TGTGCCAGCAGGCGACTAGCGGGGGGTCAAGAGACCCAGTACTTC. It codes for CASRRLAGGQETQYF.

This clone was detected once. J is TRBJ1-1 and V is TRBV28, with 10 bases lining up with TRBD1. V shed 5 bases, J shed 0 bases, and the junction held 6 bases outside the gene matches. The CDR3 has 16 amino acids. The germline V gene encodes CDR1 MDHEN and CDR2 SYDVKM. CDR3 region: CASSRMTGGMNTEAFF. CDR3 coding DNA: TGTGCCAGCAGTCGAATGACAGGGGGCATGAACACTGAAGCTTTCTTT.

The chain has TRBV7-9 and TRBJ2-5, with 7 positions matching TRBD1. Judging by the DNA end, TRBJ2-7 fits better; the J call may be wrong. This CDR3 comprises 15 residues. The germline V gene has CDR1 SEHNR and CDR2 FQNEAQ (reference sequence). The DNA of the CDR3 is TGTGCCAGCAGCCCCACCGGGGACAGCTCCTACGAGCAGTACTTC. Its protein product is CASSPTGDSSYEQYF.

The chain employs TRBV2 and TRBJ1-5, with D possibly TRBD1 on 6 matching bases. With 11 bases removed from V and 1 base from J, the gap between germline ends came to 12 bases. CDR1 is SNHLY and CDR2 is FYNNEI in the germline V gene. The CDR3 extends over 13 amino acids. The CDR3 DNA follows: TGTGCCGGCAAGGGGGACAGCAATCAGCCCCAGCATTTT. This encodes CAGKGDSNQPQHF.

V usage is TRBV21-1 and J usage is TRBJ2-5; TRBD2, the D gene given by the table, was not confirmed from the DNA. TRBV21-1 is a known pseudogene. CDR3 length equals 16 residues. This CDR3 reads CASSTRLAGGRETQYF. The CDR3, as DNA: TGTGCCAGCAGCACCCGACTAGCGGGGGGGCGAGAGACCCAGTACTTC.

The chain is built from TRBV30 and TRBJ2-3, with D perhaps TRBD2 (5 bases). V was pared by 8 bases and J by 0 bases, with 12 bases between. The CDR3 length is 13 residues. Germline V CDR1 and CDR2: GTSNPN, SVGIG (reference sequence). CDR3 sequence reads: CARRALSTDTQYF. The CDR3 nucleotides are TGTGCCCGGCGGGCACTTAGCACAGATACGCAGTATTTT.